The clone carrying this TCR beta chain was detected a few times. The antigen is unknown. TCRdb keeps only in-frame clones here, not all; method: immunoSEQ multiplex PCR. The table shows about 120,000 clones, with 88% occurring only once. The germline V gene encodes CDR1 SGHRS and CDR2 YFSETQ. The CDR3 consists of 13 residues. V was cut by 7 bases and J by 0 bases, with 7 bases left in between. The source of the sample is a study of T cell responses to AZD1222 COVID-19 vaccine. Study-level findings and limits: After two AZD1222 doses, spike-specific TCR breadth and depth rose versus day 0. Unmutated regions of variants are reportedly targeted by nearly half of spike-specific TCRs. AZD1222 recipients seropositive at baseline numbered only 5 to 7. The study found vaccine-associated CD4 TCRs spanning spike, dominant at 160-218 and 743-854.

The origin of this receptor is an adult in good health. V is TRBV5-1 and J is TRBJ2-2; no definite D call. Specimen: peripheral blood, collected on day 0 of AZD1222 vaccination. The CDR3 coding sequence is TGCGCCAGCGGGGTATCGAACACCGGGGAGCTGTTTTTT. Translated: CASGVSNTGELFF.